These 26 T cell receptor beta chains share one sample of origin, sequenced in a study of T cell changes during pregnancy in multiple sclerosis. The method was immunoSEQ multiplex PCR; TCRdb's version includes in-frame clones alone and lacks a portion of them. The table has 12,000 or so clones, roughly 86% seen once. The sequences come from CD8+ T cells from peripheral blood mononuclear cells, collected in the second trimester of pregnancy. Receptor source: a female donor in good health, enrolled as a control in a pregnancy study.

This clone was counted a single time. V gene TRBV9 combines with J gene TRBJ1-1; 7 positions agree with TRBD1. V lost 4 bases to trimming and J lost 1 base; unmatched junction nucleotides: 10. The germline CDR1 and CDR2 sequences are SGDLS and YYNGEE. CDR3 length: 16 residues. CDR3: CASSLETTGRNTEAFF. In DNA, the CDR3 is TGTGCCAGCAGCCTGGAAACGACAGGGAGGAACACTGAAGCTTTCTTT.

V gene TRBV30 combines with J gene TRBJ2-7, with 9 bases that match TRBD1. V was pared by 1 base and J by 4 bases, with 2 bases of the junction left unmatched. Germline V gene data show CDR1 as GTSNPN and CDR2 as SVGIG (reference sequence). This CDR3 is 13 amino acids long. CDR3 nucleotides: TGTGCCTGGAGTGCCGGGACAGGGTACGAGCAGTACTTC. Protein product: CAWSAGTGYEQYF. Drawing the rest from reference TRBV30 and TRBJ2-7, the complete variable domain is SQTIHQWPATLVQPVGSPLSLECTVEGTSNPNLYWYRQAAGRGLQLLFYSVGIGQISSEVPQNLSASRPQDRQFILSSKKLLLSDSGFYLCAWSAGTGYEQYFGPGTRLTVT.

The chain recombines TRBV27 with TRBJ2-7, with 14 bases identical to TRBD2. The V segment lost 5 bases and the J segment 5 bases; nucleotides outside the gene matches: 8. The CDR3 runs to 16 residues. Looked up from germline, CDR1 is MNHEY and CDR2 is SMNVEV (reference sequence). CDR3 sequence (DNA): TGTGCCAGCAGTCCAGGGACTAGCGGGAGAAGTGACGAGCAGTACTTC. This encodes CASSPGTSGRSDEQYF.

The rearrangement joins TRBV25-1 to TRBJ1-4, with D unresolved. Germline values: CDR1 MGHDK, CDR2 SYGVNS. V shed 10 bases and J shed 8 bases, with 8 bases lying between them. CDR3 length equals 10 residues. The CDR3 spells CATYSEKLFF. DNA of the CDR3: TGTGCCACCTATTCGGAAAAACTGTTTTTT.

A remark on this clone: At one end the junction does not follow the germline gene, possibly because of a read error. The V and J genes are TRBV7-7 and TRBJ2-5; 8 nucleotides agree with TRBD2. Germline values: CDR1 SSHAT, CDR2 FNYEAQ (reference sequence). The CDR3 extends over 13 amino acids. CDR3 region: CASRQRGQETQYF. CDR3 sequence (DNA): TGTGCTAGCAGACAGCGGGGGCAAGAGACCCAGTACTTC.

This chain connects TRBV5-4 to TRBJ1-2, with TRBD1 as a possible D gene (6 bases). The CDR3 consists of 13 residues. V was cut by 4 bases and J by 8 bases, with 15 bases left in between. Germline CDR1 is SGHNT and CDR2 is YYREEE (reference sequence). The CDR3 region is CASSPAEGVGYTF. The CDR3, as DNA: TGTGCCAGCAGCCCGGCAGAGGGGGTAGGCTACACCTTC.

V gene TRBV27 combines with J gene TRBJ1-2, with 7 positions matching TRBD1. The V segment lost 8 bases and the J segment 4 bases; nucleotides outside the gene matches: 7. Germline loops: CDR1 MNHEY, CDR2 SMNVEV (reference sequence). CDR3 length: 13 residues. The CDR3 loop is CASSGQKRYGYTF. DNA for the CDR3: TGTGCCAGCTCGGGACAGAAGCGCTATGGCTACACCTTC.

The chain uses TRBV4-1 and TRBJ1-4, with 9 bases matching TRBD1. This CDR3 spans 14 amino acids. Trimming at V came to 1 base and at J to 7 bases, leaving 1 base not matched to a gene. The germline V gene has CDR1 MGHRA and CDR2 YSYEKL. The CDR3 region is CASSQGTGAEKLFF. The CDR3 DNA reads TGCGCCAGCAGCCAAGGGACAGGGGCTGAAAAACTGTTTTTT.

The chain joins TRBV5-6 to TRBJ2-7; 9 positions agree with TRBD2. Germline lookup yields CDR1 SGHDT and CDR2 YYEEEE. The V and J ends lost 10 bases and 3 bases, in that order; junction bases with no gene match: 8. This CDR3 region has 13 residues. CDR3 residues: CAVGAGGSYEQYF. In DNA, the CDR3 is TGTGCCGTGGGAGCGGGGGGAAGCTACGAGCAGTACTTC.

The rearrangement links TRBV6-4 to TRBJ2-3; perhaps TRBD1 as D (6 bases). This CDR3 has 14 residues. V was trimmed by 0 bases and J by 3 bases, leaving 7 bases between them. Germline-derived CDR1 and CDR2 are MRHNA and SNTAGT. CDR3 protein: CASSDSQGTDTQYF. The CDR3 region has the DNA TGTGCCAGCAGTGACTCCCAGGGGACAGATACGCAGTATTTT.

The gene calls are TRBV2 and TRBJ1-1; no clear D gene. Germline CDR1 SNHLY, CDR2 FYNNEI. Trimming took 2 bases from V and 1 from J, leaving 2 bases between them. The CDR3 is made up of 12 amino acids. In DNA form, the CDR3 reads TGTGCCAGCAGTGAACAGAACACTGAAGCTTTCTTT. Protein sequence: CASSEQNTEAFF.

This sequence joins TRBV19 and TRBJ2-7; perhaps TRBD2 as D (6 bases). V lost 5 bases and J 3 bases, leaving 11 bases between the germline ends. The length of the CDR3 is 13 residues. CDR1 and CDR2 from the germline V gene are LNHDA and SQIVND (reference sequence). CDR3 in DNA: TGTGCCAGTAGTGCGGGGCAGCTCTACGAGCAGTACTTC. Translation gives CASSAGQLYEQYF.

The chain employs TRBV10-2 and TRBJ2-7, with D tentatively TRBD2 (6 bases). CDR1 is WSHSY, CDR2 SAAADI, per germline. The V end was cut by 3 bases, the J end by 4 bases, with 19 bases between. The CDR3 is made up of 16 amino acids. Here the CDR3 DNA reads TGCGCCAGCAGTGATCTTGGGGCCGGGACTCGTTACGAGCAGTACTTC. Protein: CASSDLGAGTRYEQYF.

V usage is TRBV5-4 and J usage is TRBJ2-2; the D is unclear. The CDR3 length is 13 residues. Germline-derived CDR1 and CDR2 are SGHNT and YYREEE (reference sequence). The V and J ends lost 4 bases and 8 bases respectively, with 12 bases between them. The DNA of the CDR3 is TGTGCCAGCAGCCTCCTATCTCCTGGGGAGCTGTTTTTT. It specifies CASSLLSPGELFF.

The rearrangement uses TRBV29-1 and TRBJ2-7; 7 nucleotides line up with TRBD2. The CDR3 covers 14 residues. Germline V lookup: CDR1 SQVTM, CDR2 ANQGSEA. Trimming removed 4 bases from V and 5 bases from J; junction bases left unmatched: 11. The CDR3 sequence: CSVVLAVSSHEQYF. CDR3 sequence (DNA): TGCAGCGTTGTCCTAGCGGTATCAAGTCACGAGCAGTACTTC.

The V gene is TRBV27, the J gene TRBJ1-1, with 7 bases matching TRBD1. The CDR3 contains 16 residues. The ends lost 2 bases at V and 1 base at J; junction bases unmatched: 7. Germline CDR1 is MNHEY and CDR2 is SMNVEV (reference sequence). The CDR3 DNA sequence: TGTGCCAGCAGTTTAACGAGGGACAGTGAGAACACTGAAGCTTTCTTT. Its translation: CASSLTRDSENTEAFF.

The chain couples TRBV10-1 to TRBJ2-7, with D perhaps matching TRBD2 (5 bases). This CDR3 has 13 residues. The germline V gene encodes CDR1 WNHNN and CDR2 SYGVQD (reference sequence). With 5 bases removed from V and 6 bases from J, the gap between germline ends came to 14 bases. This chain's CDR3 is CASSSGPEVEQYF. DNA for the CDR3: TGCGCCAGCAGTAGTGGCCCGGAGGTCGAGCAGTACTTC.

The chain uses TRBV9 and TRBJ1-5; TRBD1 agrees at 8 bases. This CDR3 comprises 14 residues. After removal of 3 bases from V and 5 bases from J, the junction contained 4 bases not matched to a gene. Per germline, CDR1 SGDLS and CDR2 YYNGEE. CDR3 sequence (DNA): TGTGCCAGCAGCGAGACAGGGGTGGATCAGCCCCAGCATTTT. It yields the protein CASSETGVDQPQHF.

The chain has TRBV7-2 and TRBJ1-1; no clear D gene. Trimming left V 4 bases short and J 3 bases short, with 15 bases between. This CDR3 is built from 15 residues. Germline V gene data show CDR1 as SGHTA and CDR2 as FQGNSA. The CDR3 loop reads CASSSDLGLDTEAFF. The CDR3 region has the DNA TGTGCCAGCAGCTCGGATCTGGGCCTGGACACTGAAGCTTTCTTT.

The genes are TRBV7-9 and TRBJ2-1; 8 positions match TRBD2. Germline assignment: CDR1 SEHNR and CDR2 FQNEAQ (reference sequence). The V gene end was trimmed by 5 bases and the J gene end by 7 bases; junction bases not matched to a gene: 13. This CDR3 has 16 amino acids. CDR3 nucleotide sequence: TGTGCCAGCAGCCCGGCCCCAGCGGGAGCGAATAATGAGCAGTTCTTC. Its translation: CASSPAPAGANNEQFF. The whole variable domain, remainder taken from reference TRBV7-9 and TRBJ2-1, is DTGVSQNPRHKITKRGQNVTFRCDPISEHNRLYWYRQTLGQGPEFLTYFQNEAQLEKSRLLSDRFSAERPKGSFSTLEIQRTEQGDSAMYLCASSPAPAGANNEQFFGPGTRLTVL.

This clone appeared once. This chain links TRBV7-9 with TRBJ2-7; 11 bases are a match to TRBD2. V was clipped by 0 bases and J by 7 bases; unmatched bases: 11. CDR3 length: 17 residues. CDR1 SEHNR and CDR2 FQNEAQ come from the germline V gene (reference sequence). CDR3 DNA: TGTGCCAGCAGCTTAGCGCGAGTAGCGGGAGGGTCGGAGGAGCAGTACTTC. It is translated as CASSLARVAGGSEEQYF.

The rearrangement joins TRBV30 to TRBJ2-2, with 9 positions matching TRBD1. The CDR3 totals 15 residues. V shed 8 bases, J shed 6 bases, and the junction held 13 bases outside the gene matches. CDR1 and CDR2 (germline): GTSNPN, SVGIG (reference sequence). CDR3 DNA sequence: TGTGCCCGAGCACCGGGACAGGGTCGCGCCGGGGAGCTGTTTTTT. Its translation: CARAPGQGRAGELFF.

The rearrangement uses TRBV7-2 and TRBJ2-7; the D is unclear. This CDR3 is built from 13 residues. Germline loops: CDR1 SGHTA, CDR2 FQGNSA. Trimming stripped 6 bases from V and 0 bases from J, with 9 bases between. DNA of the CDR3: TGTGCCAGCAGTGAAGAGAGCTCCTACGAGCAGTACTTC. Translating it yields CASSEESSYEQYF. The full variable domain, with the rest looked up from reference TRBV7-2 and TRBJ2-7, is GAGVSQSPSNKVTEKGKDVELRCDPISGHTALYWYRQSLGQGLEFLIYFQGNSAPDKSGLPSDRFSAERTGGSVSTLTIQRTQQEDSAVYLCASSEESSYEQYFGPGTRLTVT.

On this clone: The same CDR3 can be traced to other DNA sequences in this sample. The genes are TRBV5-1 and TRBJ2-1, with 7 bases aligning to TRBD2. Trimming took 0 bases from V and 0 from J; bases not matched to a gene: 6. The CDR3 spans 17 residues. Germline values: CDR1 SGHRS, CDR2 YFSETQ. The CDR3 sequence is CASSLEASGSSYNEQFF. The CDR3 DNA reads as TGCGCCAGCAGCTTGGAGGCTAGCGGTAGCTCCTACAATGAGCAGTTCTTC.

This clone was recorded only once. The chain employs TRBV4-3 and TRBJ2-1; D is uncertain. Germline V lookup: CDR1 LGHNA, CDR2 YSLEER. The CDR3 runs to 16 residues. V shed 2 bases and J shed 2 bases, with 13 bases lying between them. In DNA, the CDR3 is TGCGCCAGCAGCCAATCCGCCGGGTATACCTACAATGAGCAGTTCTTC. Protein: CASSQSAGYTYNEQFF.

The chain employs TRBV5-6 and TRBJ2-5; the D gene is possibly TRBD1 (5 bases). Between the trimmed V and J ends, which lost 3 bases and 5 bases, there was a span of 20 bases. CDR3 length: 16 amino acids. Germline V CDR1 and CDR2: SGHDT, YYEEEE. CDR3 nucleotides: TGTGCCAGCAGCTCGCCAGGGAACAGTAATCGGGAGACCCAGTACTTC. Translated, it gives CASSSPGNSNRETQYF. The full variable domain, rest sourced from reference TRBV5-6 and TRBJ2-5, is DAGVTQSPTHLIKTRGQQVTLRCSPKSGHDTVSWYQQALGQGPQFIFQYYEEEERQRGNFPDRFSGHQFPNYSSELNVNALLLGDSALYLCASSSPGNSNRETQYFGPGTRLLVL.